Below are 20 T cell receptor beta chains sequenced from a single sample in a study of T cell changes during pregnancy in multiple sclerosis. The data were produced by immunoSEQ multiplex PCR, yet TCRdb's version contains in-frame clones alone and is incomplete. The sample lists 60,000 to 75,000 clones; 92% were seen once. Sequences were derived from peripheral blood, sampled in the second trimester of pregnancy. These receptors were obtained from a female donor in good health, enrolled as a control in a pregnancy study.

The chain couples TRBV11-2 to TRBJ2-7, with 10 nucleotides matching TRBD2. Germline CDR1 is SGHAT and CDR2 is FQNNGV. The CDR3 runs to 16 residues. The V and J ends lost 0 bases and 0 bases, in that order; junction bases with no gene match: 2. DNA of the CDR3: TGTGCCAGCAGCTTAGAGCCTAGCGGGAGCTCCTACGAGCAGTACTTC. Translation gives CASSLEPSGSSYEQYF.

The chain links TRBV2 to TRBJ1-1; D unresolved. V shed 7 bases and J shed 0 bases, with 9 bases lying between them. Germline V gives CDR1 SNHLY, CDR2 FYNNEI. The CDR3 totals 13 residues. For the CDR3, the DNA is TGTGCCAGCATTGGGCTAATGAACACTGAAGCTTTCTTT. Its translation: CASIGLMNTEAFF.

CDR3 coding DNA: TGTGCCAGCAGCATATCAGCAGGGTACTACGAGCAGTACTTC. Translation gives CASSISAGYYEQYF. This sequence joins TRBV7-2 and TRBJ2-7; maybe TRBD1 (5 bases). Trimming took off 5 bases at V and 3 bases at J, with 14 bases between the two ends. The CDR3 sequence is 14 residues long. Germline CDR1 reads SGHTA; CDR2 reads FQGNSA.

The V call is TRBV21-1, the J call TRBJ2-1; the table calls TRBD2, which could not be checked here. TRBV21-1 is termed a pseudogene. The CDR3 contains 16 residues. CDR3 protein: CASSKGQLALNNEQFF. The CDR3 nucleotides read TGTGCCAGCAGCAAAGGACAACTAGCGCTTAACAATGAGCAGTTCTTC.

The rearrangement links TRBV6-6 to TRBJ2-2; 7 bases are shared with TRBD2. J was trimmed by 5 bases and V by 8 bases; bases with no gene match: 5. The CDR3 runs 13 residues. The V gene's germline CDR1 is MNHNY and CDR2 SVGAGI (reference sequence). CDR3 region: CASWSSGTGELFF. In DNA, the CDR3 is TGTGCCAGCTGGAGTAGCGGGACCGGGGAGCTGTTTTTT.

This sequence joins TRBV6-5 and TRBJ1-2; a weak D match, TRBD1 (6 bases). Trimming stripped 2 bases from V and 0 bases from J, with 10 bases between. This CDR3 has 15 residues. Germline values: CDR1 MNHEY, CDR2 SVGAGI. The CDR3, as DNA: TGTGCCAGCAGTTACCGGGAGGGGGCTAACTATGGCTACACCTTC. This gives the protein CASSYREGANYGYTF.

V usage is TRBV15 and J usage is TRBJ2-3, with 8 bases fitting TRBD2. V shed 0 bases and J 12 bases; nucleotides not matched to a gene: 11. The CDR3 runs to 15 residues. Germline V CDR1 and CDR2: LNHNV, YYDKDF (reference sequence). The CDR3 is CATSRDHAERGRQYF. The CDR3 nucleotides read TGTGCCACCAGCAGAGATCATGCCGAGCGGGGGAGACAGTATTTT. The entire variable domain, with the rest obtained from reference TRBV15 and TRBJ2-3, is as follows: DAMVIQNPRYQVTQFGKPVTLSCSQTLNHNVMYWYQQKSSQAPKLLFHYYDKDFNNEADTPDNFQSRRPNTSFCFLDIRSPGLGDTAMYLCATSRDHAERGRQYFGPGTRLTVL.

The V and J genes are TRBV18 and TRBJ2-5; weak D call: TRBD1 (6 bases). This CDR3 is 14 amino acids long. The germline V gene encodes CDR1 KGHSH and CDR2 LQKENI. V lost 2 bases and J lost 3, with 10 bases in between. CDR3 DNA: TGTGCCAGCTCACCAGCCGGGACAAAAGAGACCCAGTACTTC. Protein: CASSPAGTKETQYF. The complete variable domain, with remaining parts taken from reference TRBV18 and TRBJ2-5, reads NAGVMQNPRHLVRRRGQEARLRCSPMKGHSHVYWYRQLPEEGLKFMVYLQKENIIDESGMPKERFSAEFPKEGPSILRIQQVVRGDSAAYFCASSPAGTKETQYFGPGTRLLVL.

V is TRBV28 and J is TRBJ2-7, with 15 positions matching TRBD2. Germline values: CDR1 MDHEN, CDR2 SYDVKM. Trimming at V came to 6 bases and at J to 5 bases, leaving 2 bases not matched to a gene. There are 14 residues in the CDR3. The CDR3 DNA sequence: TGTGCCAGCAGCGGACTAGCGGGAGGGAACGAGCAGTACTTC. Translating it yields CASSGLAGGNEQYF.

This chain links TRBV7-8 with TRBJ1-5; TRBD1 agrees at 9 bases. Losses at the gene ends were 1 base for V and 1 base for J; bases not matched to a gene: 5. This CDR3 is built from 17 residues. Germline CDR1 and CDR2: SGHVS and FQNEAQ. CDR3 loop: CASSLVTGGLSNQPQHF. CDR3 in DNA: TGTGCCAGCAGCTTAGTTACAGGGGGCTTGAGCAATCAGCCCCAGCATTTT.

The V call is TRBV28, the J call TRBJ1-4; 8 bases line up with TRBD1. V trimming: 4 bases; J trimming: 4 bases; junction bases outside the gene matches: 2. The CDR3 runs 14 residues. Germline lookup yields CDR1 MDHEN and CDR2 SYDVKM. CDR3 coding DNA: TGTGCCAGCAGTTCTGGACAGGGTAATGAAAAACTGTTTTTT. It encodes CASSSGQGNEKLFF.

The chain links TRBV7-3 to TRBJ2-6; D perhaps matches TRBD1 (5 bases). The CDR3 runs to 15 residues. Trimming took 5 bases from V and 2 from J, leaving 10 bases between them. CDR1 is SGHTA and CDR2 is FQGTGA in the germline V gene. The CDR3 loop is CASSQGQTGANVLTF. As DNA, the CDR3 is TGTGCCAGCAGCCAAGGACAAACTGGGGCCAACGTCCTGACTTTC.

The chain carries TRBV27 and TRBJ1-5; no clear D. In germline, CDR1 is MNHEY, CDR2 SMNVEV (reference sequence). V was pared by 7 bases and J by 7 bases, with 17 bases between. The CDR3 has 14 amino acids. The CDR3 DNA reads TGTGCCAGCATCTCCGAGGCGAGAGGGCAGCCCCAGCATTTT. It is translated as CASISEARGQPQHF.

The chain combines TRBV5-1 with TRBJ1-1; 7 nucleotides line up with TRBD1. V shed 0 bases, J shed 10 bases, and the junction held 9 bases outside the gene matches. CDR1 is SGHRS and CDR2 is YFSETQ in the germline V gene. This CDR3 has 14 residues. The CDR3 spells CASSLASGGTGAFF. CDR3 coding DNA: TGCGCCAGCAGCTTGGCGTCAGGGGGGACGGGAGCTTTCTTT. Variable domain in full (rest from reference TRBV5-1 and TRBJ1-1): KAGVTQTPRYLIKTRGQQVTLSCSPISGHRSVSWYQQTPGQGLQFLFEYFSETQRNKGNFPGRFSGRQFSNSRSEMNVSTLELGDSALYLCASSLASGGTGAFFGQGTRLTVV.

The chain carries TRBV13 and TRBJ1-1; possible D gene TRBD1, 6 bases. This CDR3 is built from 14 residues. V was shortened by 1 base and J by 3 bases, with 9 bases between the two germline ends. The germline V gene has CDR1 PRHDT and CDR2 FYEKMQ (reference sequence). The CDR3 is CASSLEGGDTEAFF. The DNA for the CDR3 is TGTGCCAGCAGCTTAGAGGGGGGGGACACTGAAGCTTTCTTT. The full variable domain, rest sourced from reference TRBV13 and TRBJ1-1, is AAGVIQSPRHLIKEKRETATLKCYPIPRHDTVYWYQQGPGQDPQFLISFYEKMQSDKGSIPDRFSAQQFSDYHSELNMSSLELGDSALYFCASSLEGGDTEAFFGQGTRLTVV.

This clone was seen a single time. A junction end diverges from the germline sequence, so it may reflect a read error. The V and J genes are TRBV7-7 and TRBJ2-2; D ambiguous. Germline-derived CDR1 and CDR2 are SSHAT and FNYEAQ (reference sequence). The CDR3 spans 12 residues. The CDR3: CASSSLSGELFF. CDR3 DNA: TGTGCTAGCAGCTCACTTAGCGGGGAGCTGTTTTTT.

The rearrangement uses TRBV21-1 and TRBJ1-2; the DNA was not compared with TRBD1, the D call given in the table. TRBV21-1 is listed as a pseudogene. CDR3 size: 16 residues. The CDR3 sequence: CASSKAAKQGYYGYTF. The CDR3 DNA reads TGTGCCAGCAGCAAAGCGGCTAAACAGGGATACTATGGCTACACCTTC.

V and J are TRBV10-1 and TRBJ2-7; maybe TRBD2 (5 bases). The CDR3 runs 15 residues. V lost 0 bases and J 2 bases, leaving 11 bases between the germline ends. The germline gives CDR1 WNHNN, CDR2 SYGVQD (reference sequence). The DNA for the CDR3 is TGCGCCAGCAGTGAGTCCGGGGAGAAAGCCTACGAGCAGTACTTC. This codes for CASSESGEKAYEQYF.

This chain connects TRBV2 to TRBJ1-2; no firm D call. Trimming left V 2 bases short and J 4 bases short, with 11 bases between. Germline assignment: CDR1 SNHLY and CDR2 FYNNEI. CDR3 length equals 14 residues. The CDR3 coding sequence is TGTGCCAGCAGTGAACAGTGGCGGCCCTATGGCTACACCTTC. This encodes CASSEQWRPYGYTF. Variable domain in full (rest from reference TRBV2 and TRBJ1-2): EPEVTQTPSHQVTQMGQEVILRCVPISNHLYFYWYRQILGQKVEFLVSFYNNEISEKSEIFDDQFSVERPDGSNFTLKIRSTKLEDSAMYFCASSEQWRPYGYTFGSGTRLTVV.

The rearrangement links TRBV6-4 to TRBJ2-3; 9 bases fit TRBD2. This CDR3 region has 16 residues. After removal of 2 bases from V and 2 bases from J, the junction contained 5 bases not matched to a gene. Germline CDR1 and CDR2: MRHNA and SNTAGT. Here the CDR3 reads CASSDEAGGPTDTQYF. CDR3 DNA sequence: TGTGCCAGCAGTGACGAGGCGGGAGGGCCCACAGATACGCAGTATTTT.